This T cell receptor beta chain originates from a study of Graves' ophthalmopathy and Graves' hyperthyroidism. This clonotype was picked up many times. Transcripts of RNA were the source for amplifying TCR beta CDR3 regions. An opening RT-PCR round employed HTBI primers and preceded a second-round multiplex PCR. TCRdb re-derived calls from the multiplex PCR reads in MiXCR, one entry per CDR3 protein. The data show some 410,000 distinct CDR3 sequences, around 21% seen once. Germline CDR1 reads ENHRY; CDR2 reads SYGVKD. The CDR3 has 15 amino acids. V dropped 2 bases and J dropped 2; count of bases not matched to a gene: 2.

The chain links TRBV10-3 to TRBJ2-7, with TRBD2 identical over 11 bases. Material for sequencing was peripheral blood. The sequence derives from a woman in her late teens or twenties with stable Graves' hyperthyroidism. This chain's CDR3 is CAISEGTSGTYEQYF. CDR3 DNA: TGTGCCATCAGTGAGGGGACTAGCGGAACCTACGAGCAGTACTTC.